The 26 T cell receptor beta chains reported below all come from one sample, sequenced in a study of Graves' ophthalmopathy and Graves' hyperthyroidism (dated by TCRdb to 2016 to 2018). Sequenced on an Illumina HiSeq 2000. For repertoire sequencing, the TCR beta CDR3 regions were amplified from RNA transcripts. The first round of RT-PCR was done with HTBI primers and the Qiagen OneStep RT-PCR kit, and was followed by a second round of multiplex PCR, then size selection and purification. TCRdb applied fastp at Q25 and MiXCR to the public reads, then kept only in-frame beta chains. Each entry merges the rows of one CDR3 protein and shows their most common DNA and genes. The sample includes over a million distinct CDR3 sequences, with about two fifths observed a single time. Around 10% of the sample goes to the ten largest clones. Source material: peripheral blood or thyroid tissue (not recorded which). These receptors all come from an adult man with Graves' hyperthyroidism.

This clonotype was detected many times. The V call is TRBV29-1, the J call TRBJ1-2, with unresolved D. The CDR3 contains 12 residues. CDR1 is SQVTM, CDR2 ANQGSEA, per germline. The V end was cut by 1 base, the J end by 4 bases, with 7 bases between. CDR3 in amino acids: CSVEGVPYGYTF. DNA for the CDR3: TGCAGCGTTGAAGGTGTTCCCTATGGCTACACCTTC.

This clonotype was seen ten or more times. DNA of the CDR3: TGTGCCAGCAGCCTCTTGGCGACCAGGGGGTATAATGAAAAACTGTTTTTT. It is translated as CASSLLATRGYNEKLFF. The chain uses TRBV7-2 and TRBJ1-4, with 7 positions matching TRBD1. J gave up 4 bases and V 5 bases, and 13 bases lay outside the gene matches. Germline V CDR1 and CDR2: SGHTA, FQGNSA. The length of the CDR3 is 17 residues.

This clonotype was detected a few times. The CDR3 protein is CAWASLANTEAFF. CDR3 nucleotide sequence: TGTGCCTGGGCTAGTCTCGCGAACACTGAAGCTTTCTTT. The genes are TRBV30 and TRBJ1-1; D call uncertain. CDR3 length: 13 residues. The germline gives CDR1 GTSNPN, CDR2 SVGIG (reference sequence). Trimming cost V 5 bases and J 1 base, with 11 bases left between them. The complete variable domain, with remaining parts taken from reference TRBV30 and TRBJ1-1, reads SQTIHQWPATLVQPVGSPLSLECTVEGTSNPNLYWYRQAAGRGLQLLFYSVGIGQISSEVPQNLSASRPQDRQFILSSKKLLLSDSGFYLCAWASLANTEAFFGQGTRLTVV.

This clonotype was seen at least ten times. The chain joins TRBV20-1 to TRBJ2-7, with 8 bases that match TRBD2. Per germline, CDR1 DFQATT and CDR2 SNEGSKA (reference sequence). V dropped 6 bases and J dropped 5; count of bases not matched to a gene: 3. The CDR3 length is 11 residues. CDR3 nucleotide sequence: TGCAGTGCAATGACTAGCGACGAGCAGTACTTC. Protein sequence: CSAMTSDEQYF.

This clonotype was seen a handful of times. The rearrangement uses TRBV6-1 and TRBJ1-5; D is ambiguous. The V end was cut by 1 base, the J end by 3 bases, with 7 bases between. This CDR3 has 14 amino acids. Germline-derived CDR1 and CDR2 are MNHNS and SASEGT. The CDR3 loop reads CASSEDTYNQPQHF. As DNA, the CDR3 is TGTGCCAGCAGTGAAGACACCTACAATCAGCCCCAGCATTTT.

The chain has TRBV5-1 and TRBJ1-2; possibly TRBD1 for D (5 bases). The CDR3 length is 16 residues. The germline V and J ends were trimmed by 0 bases and 5 bases, with 17 bases remaining between them. Looked up from germline, CDR1 is SGHRS and CDR2 is YFSETQ. This CDR3 reads CASSLDESGLRYGYTF. The CDR3 bases are TGCGCCAGCAGCTTGGACGAATCAGGGCTTCGTTATGGCTACACCTTC.

This clonotype has a single count. The junction and the germline gene differ at one end; a read error may be behind it. The chain recombines TRBV28 with TRBJ2-7, with D hard to call. This CDR3 has 14 amino acids. The V gene's germline CDR1 is MDHEN and CDR2 SYDVKM. The CDR3 DNA sequence: TGTGCCAGCAGTTTACCTCCCATAGATAGGCAGCAAGACTTC. This translates into CASSLPPIDRQQDF.

The rearrangement links TRBV10-3 to TRBJ1-1, with a possible D match to TRBD1 (6 bases). CDR3 length: 15 residues. Trimming pared 5 bases from V and 5 bases from J, leaving 18 bases between. CDR1 and CDR2 from the germline V gene are ENHRY and SYGVKD. This chain's CDR3 is CAISYSQGPRTEAFF. CDR3 coding DNA: TGTGCCATCAGTTACTCGCAGGGGCCGAGAACTGAAGCTTTCTTT.

The chain recombines TRBV5-1 with TRBJ2-7; 8 bases fit TRBD1. The CDR3 runs to 16 residues. With V trimmed by 2 bases and J by 0 bases, 7 bases remained unmatched. Germline V gene lookup returns CDR1 SGHRS and CDR2 YFSETQ. The DNA of the CDR3 is TGCGCCAGCAGCTTCGACCGGGACAGGAGCTCCTACGAGCAGTACTTC. Translated, it gives CASSFDRDRSSYEQYF.

In its sample, this clonotype was seen a few times. J is TRBJ1-3 and V is TRBV10-3; 9 nucleotides align to TRBD1. V shed 11 bases and J 6 bases; nucleotides not matched to a gene: 14. The CDR3 contains 15 residues. From germline, CDR1 is ENHRY and CDR2 SYGVKD. CDR3 DNA sequence: TGTGCCTGCGGGGCCGCGGACAGGGGAGAAAACACCATATATTTT. Translation: CACGAADRGENTIYF.

The V and J genes are TRBV5-5 and TRBJ1-3, with D perhaps TRBD1 (6 bases). Germline assignment: CDR1 SGHKS and CDR2 YYEKEE (reference sequence). The V gene lost 3 bases and the J gene lost 0 bases, with 10 bases spanning the gap. The CDR3 runs 15 residues. For the CDR3, the DNA is TGTGCCAGCAGCTGGACAGTTGGCTCTGGAAACACCATATATTTT. Protein product: CASSWTVGSGNTIYF. The variable domain in full, completed from reference TRBV5-5 and TRBJ1-3, reads DAGVTQSPTHLIKTRGQQVTLRCSPISGHKSVSWYQQVLGQGPQFIFQYYEKEERGRGNFPDRFSARQFPNYSSELNVNALLLGDSALYLCASSWTVGSGNTIYFGEGSWLTVV.

This clonotype has only one observation. Compared with germline, one end of the junction differs, possibly owing to a read error. The J gene is TRBJ2-7, the V gene TRBV10-3; 8 bases are shared with TRBD1. The CDR3 is 16 residues long. Germline V gives CDR1 ENHRY, CDR2 SYGVKD. This chain's CDR3 is CASSYRGASKSSEQYF. CDR3 coding DNA: TGTGCCAGCAGTTACAGGGGGGCCTCCAAGTCCAGCGAGCAGTACTTC.

V usage is TRBV12-3 or TRBV12-4 and J usage is TRBJ2-7, with TRBD1 matching over 8 bases. This CDR3 spans 16 amino acids. After removal of 1 base from V and 4 bases from J, the junction contained 9 bases not matched to a gene. CDR3 nucleotides: TGTGCCAGCAGTTTAGGGGTTTACAGGGGGACTTACGAGCAGTACTTC. Translation: CASSLGVYRGTYEQYF.

This clonotype came up a few times. This sequence may be a read error, since a much larger clone differs from it by one base. This sequence joins TRBV25-1 and TRBJ2-7; the D gene could be TRBD1 or TRBD2 (5 bases each). This CDR3 has 12 amino acids. Germline values: CDR1 MGHDK, CDR2 SYGVNS. CDR3 region: CASSQGAYERYF. For the CDR3, the DNA is TGTGCCAGCAGCCAGGGAGCCTACGAGCGGTACTTC.

This clonotype was seen ten or more times. V and J are TRBV4-3 and TRBJ1-2; weak D call: TRBD1 (5 bases). CDR1 is LGHNA and CDR2 is YSLEER in the germline V gene. V dropped 3 bases and J dropped 2 bases, with 7 bases sitting between them. The CDR3 spans 13 residues. This chain's CDR3 is CASSHGTNYGYTF. As DNA, the CDR3 is TGCGCCAGCAGCCACGGGACCAACTATGGCTACACCTTC.

The rearrangement uses TRBV7-2 and TRBJ1-5; no reliable D call. CDR1 is SGHTA and CDR2 is FQGNSA in the germline V gene. This CDR3 has 13 residues. Deletions cut 8 bases from V and 11 bases from J, with 19 bases between. DNA for the CDR3: TGTGCCAGCGCGGCGCACGGCAAAGAGACCCAGCATTTT. Translated: CASAAHGKETQHF.

As concerns this clonotype: Given a much more abundant clone one base away, this may be a read error. The gene calls are TRBV15 and TRBJ1-1; a weak D match, TRBD1 (6 bases). The germline gives CDR1 LNHNV, CDR2 YYDKDF (reference sequence). CDR3 size: 19 residues. The DNA for the CDR3 is TGTGCCACCAGCAGAGACTTGAGGGGCAGGGGCGAGTCGAACACTGGAGCTTTCTTT. Amino acid sequence: CATSRDLRGRGESNTGAFF.

The gene calls are TRBV28 and TRBJ2-7; the D call may be TRBD1 or TRBD2 (5 bases each). CDR3 length: 14 amino acids. The V and J ends lost 7 bases and 7 bases respectively, with 20 bases between them. Germline V gene sequence: CDR1 MDHEN, CDR2 SYDVKM. The CDR3 DNA follows: TGTGCCAGCAAGAGGGGCCCACCCGGTACGGAGCAGTACTTC. It encodes CASKRGPPGTEQYF.

The chain recombines TRBV20-1 with TRBJ1-1; D may be TRBD1 (6 bases). The CDR3 runs to 14 residues. Trimming cost V 1 base and J 5 bases, with 14 bases left between them. The V gene's germline CDR1 is DFQATT and CDR2 SNEGSKA (reference sequence). CDR3 region: CSARGSQGMTEAFF. CDR3 DNA: TGCAGTGCTAGAGGGTCGCAGGGGATGACTGAAGCTTTCTTT.

The genes are TRBV6-1 and TRBJ1-1; D not certain. CDR1 is MNHNS, CDR2 SASEGT, per germline. V lost 7 bases, J lost 5 bases, and 11 bases lay in between. There are 12 residues in the CDR3. CDR3 loop: CASNTGKTEAFF. In DNA form, the CDR3 reads TGTGCCAGCAATACCGGGAAGACTGAAGCTTTCTTT.

This sequence joins TRBV20-1 and TRBJ1-5; D remains unclear. The CDR3 is 13 residues long. Germline loops: CDR1 DFQATT, CDR2 SNEGSKA (reference sequence). Between the trimmed V and J ends, which lost 3 bases and 4 bases, there was a span of 10 bases. The DNA of the CDR3 is TGCAGTGCTAGTCGTCCGGGGAATCAGCCCCAGCATTTT. This encodes CSASRPGNQPQHF.

This clonotype came up once. This sequence may be a read error, since a much larger clone differs from it by one base. In DNA form, the CDR3 reads TGTGCCAGCAGCGTAGACGTTCCTAATTCACCCCTCCACTTT. Residues: CASSVDVPNSPLHF. This chain joins TRBV9 and TRBJ1-6; D is undetermined. V was cut by 0 bases and J by 6 bases, with 7 bases left in between. The CDR3 runs 14 residues. In germline, CDR1 is SGDLS, CDR2 YYNGEE.

This clonotype appeared a few times. V usage is TRBV6-2 or TRBV6-3 and J usage is TRBJ1-6; D ambiguous. CDR3 size: 16 residues. Germline-derived CDR1 and CDR2 are MNHEY and SVGEGT. The germline V and J ends were trimmed by 2 bases and 8 bases, with 16 bases remaining between them. The CDR3 reads CASSYLGGIDHSPLHF. The CDR3 bases are TGTGCCAGCAGTTACCTGGGTGGAATAGATCATTCACCCCTCCACTTT.

The chain carries TRBV7-2 and TRBJ1-1; 9 positions agree with TRBD1. The CDR3 spans 15 residues. In germline, CDR1 is SGHTA, CDR2 FQGNSA. V dropped 3 bases and J dropped 5; count of bases not matched to a gene: 7. The DNA for the CDR3 is TGTGCCAGCAGCTTGGTCACAGGGGGCCGGACTGAAGCTTTCTTT. It is translated as CASSLVTGGRTEAFF.

This clonotype has at least ten counts. The chain has TRBV14 and TRBJ1-6, with D maybe TRBD1 (5 bases). Looked up from germline, CDR1 is SGHDN and CDR2 is FVKESK. The V and J ends lost 0 bases and 14 bases respectively, with 11 bases between them. The CDR3 extends over 13 amino acids. The CDR3 nucleotides read TGTGCCAGCAGCCAAGATGTTCGGGGCACCCTCCACTTT. As protein: CASSQDVRGTLHF.

This clonotype was observed at least ten times. J is TRBJ1-1 and V is TRBV5-5, with unresolved D. CDR3 length equals 15 residues. The germline V gene has CDR1 SGHKS and CDR2 YYEKEE (reference sequence). Between the trimmed V and J ends, which lost 1 base and 0 bases, there was a span of 10 bases. This chain's CDR3 is CASSLFQGMNTEAFF. The CDR3 nucleotides read TGTGCCAGCAGCTTGTTCCAAGGGATGAACACTGAAGCTTTCTTT.